This TCR beta chain derives from a study of identical twins. This CDR3 comprises 16 residues. Germline trimming cut 4 bases from V and 5 bases from J; bases unmatched to any gene: 10. The germline V gene encodes CDR1 SGHTA and CDR2 FQGNSA. A universal primer site was incorporated via template switching, and the cDNA contained unique molecular identifiers. MiXCR, run by TCRdb on the 5' RACE reads, gives a single entry per CDR3 protein. The sample gives approximately 620,000 distinct CDR3 sequences, 8.5% to 9.5% of which show up once; approximately 0.94% is in the top ten. These same records also appear under a second study, on yellow fever vaccine responses in identical twins.

Sequencing was carried out using PBMCs. This receptor was identified in a woman aged 18-29 years in good health. This chain uses TRBV7-2 with TRBJ2-2; TRBD2 matches at 7 bases. The CDR3 reads CASSYRGGSWTGELFF. The CDR3 coding sequence is TGTGCCAGCAGCTATAGAGGCGGGAGTTGGACCGGGGAGCTGTTTTTT. Full variable domain (missing parts from reference TRBV7-2 and TRBJ2-2): GAGVSQSPSNKVTEKGKDVELRCDPISGHTALYWYRQSLGQGLEFLIYFQGNSAPDKSGLPSDRFSAERTGGSVSTLTIQRTQQEDSAVYLCASSYRGGSWTGELFFGEGSRLTVL.